This record looks at one T cell receptor beta chain sequence and its context. Its specificity is unknown. This CDR3 comprises 15 residues. Germline-derived CDR1 and CDR2 are MGHRA and YSYEKL. Trimming shortened V by 3 bases and J by 3 bases, and 12 bases separated the two germline ends. This sample is drawn from a study of fetal regulatory T cell absence and autoimmunity. Study context: IPEX patients had exocrine pancreas autoimmunity without clinical diabetes.

TCRdb keeps only in-frame clones here, not all; method: immunoSEQ multiplex PCR. Of 95,000 or so clones listed, around 72% are singletons. Study-wide findings and caveats: Pancreas and cord blood did not differ much in TRB family usage. Pancreas TCRs were oligoclonally enriched versus cord blood, some clones over 80-fold. In IPEX, the enrichment was taken to support antigen-driven autoimmunity before birth.

The receptor was isolated from a male donor with IPEX syndrome. The sequenced sample consisted of pancreas tissue. This chain connects TRBV4-1 to TRBJ1-5; no definite D call. The CDR3 nucleotides are TGCGCCAGCAGCCAGCGCCCGGGGATCAATCAGCCCCAGCATTTT. It codes for CASSQRPGINQPQHF.